Below, 3 T cell receptor beta chains from the same sample are listed, as sequenced in a study of blood T cell repertoires in COVID-19. Only in-frame clones appear in the TCRdb table, and some are missing; sequencing was by immunoSEQ multiplex PCR. This table has 100,000 to 150,000 clones, 82% appearing once. The sequenced sample consisted of peripheral blood. These receptor sequences come from a woman between 65 and 79 years old with acute or convalescent COVID-19.

The chain has TRBV6-5 and TRBJ1-3, with TRBD1 as a possible D gene (5 bases). V lost 3 bases, J lost 0 bases, and 12 bases lay in between. Germline CDR1 reads MNHEY; CDR2 reads SVGAGI. This CDR3 comprises 16 residues. The CDR3 loop reads CASSYSGTLSGNTIYF. CDR3 coding DNA: TGTGCCAGCAGTTATTCAGGGACTCTCTCTGGAAACACCATATATTTT.

CDR3 sequence (DNA): TGTGCCAGCAGCCAAGTTGACAGGGGGCTAATCAGTACCGGGGAGCTGTTTTTT. Translation gives CASSQVDRGLISTGELFF. The chain combines TRBV3-1 (or the pseudogene TRBV3-2) with TRBJ2-2; 10 positions agree with TRBD1. V lost 1 base to trimming and J lost 5 bases; unmatched junction nucleotides: 10. The CDR3 is made up of 18 amino acids. Germline loops: CDR1 LGHDT, CDR2 YNNKEL (reference sequence).

The V and J genes are TRBV7-9 and TRBJ2-5, with a weak D call TRBD1 (6 bases). The CDR3 has 15 residues. Per germline, CDR1 SEHNR and CDR2 FQNEAQ (reference sequence). The V and J ends lost 5 bases and 5 bases respectively, with 18 bases between them. The chain's CDR3 is CASSPRWGQEETQYF. Here the CDR3 DNA reads TGTGCCAGCAGCCCGCGGTGGGGGCAGGAGGAGACCCAGTACTTC.